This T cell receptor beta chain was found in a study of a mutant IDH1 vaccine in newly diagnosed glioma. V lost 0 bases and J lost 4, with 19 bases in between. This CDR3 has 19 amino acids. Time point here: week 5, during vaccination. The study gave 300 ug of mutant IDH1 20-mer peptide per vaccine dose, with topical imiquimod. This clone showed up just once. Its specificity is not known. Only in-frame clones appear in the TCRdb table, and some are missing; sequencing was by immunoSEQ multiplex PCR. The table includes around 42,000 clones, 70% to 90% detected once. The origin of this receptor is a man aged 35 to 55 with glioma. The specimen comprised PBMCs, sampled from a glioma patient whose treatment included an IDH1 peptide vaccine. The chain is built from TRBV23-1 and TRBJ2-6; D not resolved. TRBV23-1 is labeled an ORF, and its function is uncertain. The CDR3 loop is CASSQSRYVWLDGANVLTF. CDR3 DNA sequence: TGCGCCAGCAGTCAATCGAGATACGTGTGGTTAGACGGGGCCAACGTCCTGACTTTC.